This TCR beta chain was recovered during a study of regulatory T cells in long-lasting Graves disease. Study overall: Antithyroid drug intake by newly diagnosed Graves' patients had lasted under 3 months.

The V and J ends lost 2 bases and 7 bases respectively, with 14 bases between them. The CDR3 contains 14 residues. The V gene's germline CDR1 is GTSNPN and CDR2 SVGIG (reference sequence). The time point is: newly diagnosed GD, antithyroid drugs for less than 3 months. The TCR library was made from RNA that had been extracted from PBMCs in TRIzol. iRepertoire HTBI primers and Arm-PCR of CDR3 regions built TCR beta libraries. TCRdb processed the multiplex PCR reads anew with MiXCR; each CDR3 protein has one entry. The sample holds 400,000 to 500,000 distinct CDR3 sequences; approximately 14% are singletons and the top ten take approximately 17%. This clonotype was seen a handful of times. These same data were also listed under a study on T cells in Graves' hyperthyroidism and ophthalmopathy.

The chain couples TRBV30 to TRBJ1-4; D may be TRBD1 (5 bases). The sample consisted of peripheral blood mononuclear cells (PBMCs), taken at new diagnosis, from a patient treated with antithyroid drugs. The source of this sequence is a woman aged 45-59 years with Graves disease. CDR3 in amino acids: CAWSFLRGAEKLFF. The CDR3 coding sequence is TGTGCCTGGAGTTTTCTAAGGGGAGCTGAAAAACTGTTTTTT. The variable domain in full, with the rest retrieved from reference TRBV30 and TRBJ1-4, is SQTIHQWPATLVQPVGSPLSLECTVEGTSNPNLYWYRQAAGRGLQLLFYSVGIGQISSEVPQNLSASRPQDRQFILSSKKLLLSDSGFYLCAWSFLRGAEKLFFGSGTQLSVL.